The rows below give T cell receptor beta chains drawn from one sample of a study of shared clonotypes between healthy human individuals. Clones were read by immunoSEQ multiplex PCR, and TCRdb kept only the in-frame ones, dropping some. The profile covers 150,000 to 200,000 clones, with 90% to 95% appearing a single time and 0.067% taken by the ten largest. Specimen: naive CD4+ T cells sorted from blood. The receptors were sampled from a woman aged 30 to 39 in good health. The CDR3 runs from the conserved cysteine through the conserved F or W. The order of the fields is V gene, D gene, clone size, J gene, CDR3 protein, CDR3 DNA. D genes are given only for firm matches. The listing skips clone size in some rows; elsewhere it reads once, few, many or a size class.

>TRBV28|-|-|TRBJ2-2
CASKTGQPGGGELFF
TGTGCCAGCAAAACAGGACAGCCTGGGGGAGGGGAGCTGTTTTTT
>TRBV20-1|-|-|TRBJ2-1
CSVDEFNEQFF
TGCAGCGTGGACGAGTTCAATGAGCAGTTCTTC
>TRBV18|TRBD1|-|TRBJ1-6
CASSATQGPDANSPLHF
TGTGCCAGCTCAGCGACACAGGGGCCCGACGCTAATTCACCCCTCCACTTT
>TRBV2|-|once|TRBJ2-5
CASSDSGRQETQYF
TGTGCCAGCAGTGACTCCGGCCGTCAAGAGACCCAGTACTTC
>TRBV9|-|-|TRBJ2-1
CASSSPGELIGNEQFF
TGTGCCAGCAGTTCCCCAGGGGAGCTGATAGGCAATGAGCAGTTCTTC
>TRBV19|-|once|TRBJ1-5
CASSILGRGSNQPQHF
TGTGCCAGTAGTATATTGGGCAGGGGAAGCAATCAGCCCCAGCATTTT
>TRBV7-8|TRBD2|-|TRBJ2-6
CASSVRTSGRTGANVLTF
TGTGCCAGCAGCGTCCGGACTAGCGGGAGAACTGGGGCCAACGTCCTGACTTTC
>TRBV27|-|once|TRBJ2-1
CASSPPGLNNEQFF
TGTGCCAGCAGTCCCCCGGGCCTTAACAATGAGCAGTTCTTC
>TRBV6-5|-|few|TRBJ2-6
CASSYSRSSGANVLTF
TGTGCCAGCAGTTACTCGAGGAGCTCTGGGGCCAACGTCCTGACTTTC
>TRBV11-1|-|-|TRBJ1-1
CASSRESMNTEAFF
TGTGCCAGCAGCCGGGAATCCATGAACACTGAAGCTTTCTTT
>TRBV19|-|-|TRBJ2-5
CASNPSGFAETQYF
TGTGCCAGCAACCCCTCAGGGTTCGCGGAGACCCAGTACTTC
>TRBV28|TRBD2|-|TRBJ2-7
CASSLAASGKNEQYF
TGTGCCAGCAGCCTCGCGGCGAGCGGGAAGAACGAGCAGTACTTC
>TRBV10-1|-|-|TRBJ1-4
CASSESGTEKLFF
TGCGCCAGCAGTGAGTCGGGAACTGAAAAACTGTTTTTT
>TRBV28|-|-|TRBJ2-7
CASREASGTPRPYEQYF
TGTGCCAGCAGGGAAGCCTCCGGGACACCCAGACCCTACGAGCAGTACTTC
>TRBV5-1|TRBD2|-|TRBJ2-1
CASTHRLAGDEQFF
TGCGCCAGCACACACAGGCTAGCGGGAGATGAGCAGTTCTTC
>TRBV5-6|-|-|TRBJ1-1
CASSWDGTDEAFF
TGTGCCAGCAGCTGGGACGGAACCGATGAAGCTTTCTTT
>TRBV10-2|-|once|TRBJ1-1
CASREKGAEAFF
TGCGCCAGCAGGGAAAAAGGGGCTGAAGCTTTCTTT
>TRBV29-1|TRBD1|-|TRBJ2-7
CSGGTGLSEQYF
TGCAGCGGCGGGACAGGTTTGTCCGAGCAGTACTTC
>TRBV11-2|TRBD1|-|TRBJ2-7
CASSFRDRAYEQYF
TGTGCCAGCAGCTTCCGGGACAGGGCTTACGAGCAGTACTTC
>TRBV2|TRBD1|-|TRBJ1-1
CASSKGGLEAFF
TGTGCCAGCAGTAAAGGGGGCCTTGAAGCTTTCTTT
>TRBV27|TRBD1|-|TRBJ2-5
CASSFGTGSRETQYF
TGTGCCAGCAGTTTCGGGACAGGGAGTCGAGAGACCCAGTACTTC
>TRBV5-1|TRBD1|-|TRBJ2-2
CAARTGPSGTGELFF
TGCGCCGCAAGGACAGGCCCCTCCGGAACCGGGGAGCTGTTTTTT
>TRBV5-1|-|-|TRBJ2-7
CASSLAPGDYEQYF
TGCGCCAGCAGCTTGGCCCCGGGAGACTACGAGCAGTACTTC
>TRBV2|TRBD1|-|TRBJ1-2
CASRPTGGSGYTF
TGTGCCAGCAGGCCGACAGGGGGCTCTGGCTACACCTTC
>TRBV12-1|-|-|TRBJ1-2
CASSHTGPGFPRGYTF
TGTGCCAGCAGCCACACCGGACCGGGATTTCCGCGTGGCTACACCTTC
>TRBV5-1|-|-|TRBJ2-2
CASTISPRAGTGELFF
TGCGCCAGCACCATCTCCCCCAGGGCCGGCACCGGGGAGCTGTTTTTT
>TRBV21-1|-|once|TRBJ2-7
CASSSRDEAYEQYF
TGTGCCAGCAGCAGCAGGGATGAGGCCTACGAGCAGTACTTC
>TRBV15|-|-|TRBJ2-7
CATSRDILVSYEQYF
TGTGCCACCAGCAGAGATATACTAGTGAGCTACGAGCAGTACTTC
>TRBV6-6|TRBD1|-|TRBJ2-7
CASRKQGQGGEQYF
TGTGCCAGCAGGAAACAGGGACAGGGTGGCGAGCAGTACTTC
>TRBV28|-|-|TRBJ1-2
CASSLSAFRGVGYTF
TGTGCCAGCAGTTTATCAGCTTTTCGGGGGGTTGGCTACACCTTC
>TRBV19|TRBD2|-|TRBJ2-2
CASSVAGGYGELFF
TGTGCCAGTAGTGTAGCGGGGGGCTACGGGGAGCTGTTTTTT
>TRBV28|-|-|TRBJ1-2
CASSSGNYGYTF
TGTGCCAGCAGTTCCGGGAACTATGGCTACACCTTC
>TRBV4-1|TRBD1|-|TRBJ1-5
CASSQEGTGRQQPQHF
TGCGCCAGCAGCCAAGAGGGGACAGGGAGGCAACAGCCCCAGCATTTT
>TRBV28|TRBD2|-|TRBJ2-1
CASSLKRGSSYNEQFF
TGTGCCAGCAGTTTAAAGCGCGGGAGCTCCTACAATGAGCAGTTCTTC
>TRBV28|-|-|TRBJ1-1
CASSSRGGGVNTEAFF
TGTGCCAGCAGTTCCCGGGGTGGGGGAGTGAACACTGAAGCTTTCTTT
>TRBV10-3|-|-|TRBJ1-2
CAISEFQGGYTF
TGTGCCATCAGTGAGTTCCAGGGTGGCTACACCTTC
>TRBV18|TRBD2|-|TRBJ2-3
CASSPRLAGVSDTQYF
TGTGCCAGCTCGCCACGACTAGCGGGAGTTTCGGATACGCAGTATTTT
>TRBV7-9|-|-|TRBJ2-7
CASSLKQGPYEQYF
TGTGCCAGCAGCCTGAAACAGGGTCCCTACGAGCAGTACTTC
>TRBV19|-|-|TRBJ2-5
CASSIAVWGRETQYF
TGTGCCAGTAGTATTGCGGTTTGGGGCCGGGAGACCCAGTACTTC
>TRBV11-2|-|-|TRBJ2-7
CASSLGLKSYEQYF
TGTGCCAGCAGCTTAGGTCTTAAATCCTACGAGCAGTACTTC
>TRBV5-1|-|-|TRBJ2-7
CASSAQVGYEQYF
TGCGCCAGCAGCGCCCAGGTGGGCTACGAGCAGTACTTC
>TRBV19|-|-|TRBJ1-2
CASSILSAVQSGYTF
TGTGCCAGTAGTATCTTGTCGGCGGTCCAAAGTGGCTACACCTTC
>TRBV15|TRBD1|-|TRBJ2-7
CATSRLGTGGYEQYF
TGTGCCACCAGCAGGCTTGGGACAGGGGGTTACGAGCAGTACTTC
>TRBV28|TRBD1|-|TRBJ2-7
CASSKGDRAGEQYF
TGTGCCAGCAGTAAAGGGGACAGGGCCGGCGAGCAGTACTTC
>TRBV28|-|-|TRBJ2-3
CASLGRTTQYF
TGTGCCAGCCTAGGACGGACTACGCAGTATTTT
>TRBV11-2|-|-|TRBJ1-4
CASTTSSEEKLFF
TGTGCCAGCACCACCAGCTCGGAGGAAAAACTGTTTTTT
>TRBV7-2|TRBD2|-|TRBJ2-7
CASSQVGLADFEQYF
TGTGCCAGCAGCCAAGTGGGACTAGCGGACTTCGAGCAGTACTTC
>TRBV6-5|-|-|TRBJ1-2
CASRDVAANYGYTF
TGTGCCAGCAGAGACGTTGCCGCTAACTATGGCTACACCTTC
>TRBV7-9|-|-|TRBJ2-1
CASSLVGETLRFF
TGTGCCAGCAGCTTAGTCGGAGAGACCCTCCGGTTCTTC
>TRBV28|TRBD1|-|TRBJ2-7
CASRLNRGEQYF
TGTGCCAGCAGGCTAAACAGGGGCGAGCAGTACTTC
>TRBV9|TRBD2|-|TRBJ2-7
CASSAWTSGSARGEQYF
TGTGCCAGCAGCGCCTGGACTAGCGGGAGTGCAAGGGGGGAGCAGTACTTC
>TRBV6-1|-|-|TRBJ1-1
CASTENTEAFF
TGTGCCAGCACGGAGAACACTGAAGCTTTCTTT
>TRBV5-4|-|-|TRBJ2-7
CASSLDRASREQYF
TGTGCCAGCAGCTTGGACAGGGCGTCTAGGGAGCAGTACTTC
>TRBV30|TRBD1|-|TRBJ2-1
CAWSERQGLPQFF
TGTGCCTGGAGTGAAAGACAGGGGCTGCCGCAGTTCTTC
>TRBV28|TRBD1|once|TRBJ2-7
CASSLSFSGTGLHEQYF
TGTGCCAGCAGTCTCTCCTTTTCCGGGACAGGGTTACACGAGCAGTACTTC
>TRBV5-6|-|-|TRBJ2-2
CASSRVRGRGTTGELFF
TGTGCCAGCAGCCGAGTCCGGGGGCGGGGCACCACCGGGGAGCTGTTTTTT
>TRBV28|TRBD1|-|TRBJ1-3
CASSLAGQGALHTIYF
TGTGCCAGCAGTTTGGCTGGACAGGGTGCGTTACACACCATATATTTT